Sequencing of this TCR beta chain was carried out in a study of blood T cell repertoires in COVID-19. Germline V lookup: CDR1 SGHRS, CDR2 YFSETQ. Trimming stripped 5 bases from V and 4 bases from J, with 18 bases between. The CDR3 spans 15 residues. Measured with immunoSEQ multiplex PCR; TCRdb has only the in-frame clones, and not every one. This sample yields approximately 200,000 clones, of which roughly nine tenths are seen a single time; approximately 2.3% belongs to the top ten. Sequencing was performed on peripheral blood. The receptor was isolated from a man in his 70s with active or convalescent COVID-19. V usage is TRBV5-1 and J usage is TRBJ1-2; the D gene is possibly TRBD1 (5 bases). The CDR3 sequence is CASRQTADQSYGYTF. In DNA, the CDR3 is TGCGCCAGCAGACAGACAGCCGACCAAAGCTATGGCTACACCTTC.